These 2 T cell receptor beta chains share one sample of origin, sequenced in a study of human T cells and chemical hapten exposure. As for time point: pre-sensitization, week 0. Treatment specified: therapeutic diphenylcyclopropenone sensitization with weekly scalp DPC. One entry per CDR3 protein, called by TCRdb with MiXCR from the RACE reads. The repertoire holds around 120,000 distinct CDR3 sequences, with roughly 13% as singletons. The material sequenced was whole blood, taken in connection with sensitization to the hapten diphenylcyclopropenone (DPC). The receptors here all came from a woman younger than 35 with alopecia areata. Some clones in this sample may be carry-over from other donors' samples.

DNA of the CDR3: TGTGCCACCAGCGCGGGGCGGGGGGGTAGCGATGAGCAGTTCTTC. Residues: CATSAGRGGSDEQFF. V is TRBV15 and J is TRBJ2-1; TRBD2 matches 9 bases. After removal of 5 bases from V and 8 bases from J, the junction contained 10 bases not matched to a gene. Germline V lookup: CDR1 LNHNV, CDR2 YYDKDF (reference sequence). The CDR3 spans 15 residues.

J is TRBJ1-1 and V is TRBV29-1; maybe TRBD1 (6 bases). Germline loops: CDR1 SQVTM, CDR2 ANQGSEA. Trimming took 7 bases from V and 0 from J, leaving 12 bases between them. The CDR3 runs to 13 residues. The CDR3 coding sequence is TGCAGCGCCTGGACAGCCATGAACACTGAAGCTTTCTTT. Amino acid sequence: CSAWTAMNTEAFF. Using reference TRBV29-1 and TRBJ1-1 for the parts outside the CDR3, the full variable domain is SAVISQKPSRDICQRGTSLTIQCQVDSQVTMMFWYRQQPGQSLTLIATANQGSEATYESGFVIDKFPISRPNLTFSTLTVSNMSPEDSSIYLCSAWTAMNTEAFFGQGTRLTVV.